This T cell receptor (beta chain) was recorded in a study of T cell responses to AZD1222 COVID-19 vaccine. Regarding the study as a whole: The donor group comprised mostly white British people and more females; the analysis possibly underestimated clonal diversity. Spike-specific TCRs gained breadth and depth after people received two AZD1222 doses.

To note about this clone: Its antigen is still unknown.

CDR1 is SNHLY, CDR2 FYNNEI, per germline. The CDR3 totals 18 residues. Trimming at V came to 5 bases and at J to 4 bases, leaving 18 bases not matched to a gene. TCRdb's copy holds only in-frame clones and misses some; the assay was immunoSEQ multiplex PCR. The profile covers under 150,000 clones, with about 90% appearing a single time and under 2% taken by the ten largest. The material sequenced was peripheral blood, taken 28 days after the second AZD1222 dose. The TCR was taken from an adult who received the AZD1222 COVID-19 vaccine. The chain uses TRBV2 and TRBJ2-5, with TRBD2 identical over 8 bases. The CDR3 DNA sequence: TGTGCCAGCAGTAAAATGGGGAGAGGGCTAGCGGGTCTAGAGACCCAGTACTTC. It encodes CASSKMGRGLAGLETQYF.